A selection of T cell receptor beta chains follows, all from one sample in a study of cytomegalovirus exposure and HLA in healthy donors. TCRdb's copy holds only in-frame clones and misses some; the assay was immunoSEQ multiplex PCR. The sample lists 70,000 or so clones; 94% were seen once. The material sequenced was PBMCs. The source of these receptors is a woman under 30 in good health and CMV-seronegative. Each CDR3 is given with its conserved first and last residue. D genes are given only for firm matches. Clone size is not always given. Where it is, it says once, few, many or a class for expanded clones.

CASSPPGQGGSVYEQYF | TGTGCCAGCTCACCACCGGGACAGGGAGGCTCCGTCTACGAGCAGTACTTC | once | TRBV18 | TRBD1 | TRBJ2-7
CASSQTGTSGEETQYF | TGTGCCAGCAGCCAGACCGGGACTAGCGGGGAAGAGACCCAGTACTTC | - | TRBV4-2 | TRBD2 | TRBJ2-5
CSVEEDREDNQQFF | TGCAGCGTTGAGGAAGACAGGGAGGACAATCAGCAGTTCTTC | - | TRBV29-1 | - | TRBJ2-1
CASSSHDRDNEQFF | TGTGCCAGCAGTTCCCACGACAGGGACAATGAGCAGTTCTTC | - | TRBV6-5 | TRBD1 | TRBJ2-1
CSVERDTDTQYF | TGCAGCGTTGAGCGGGACACAGATACGCAGTATTTT | - | TRBV29-1 | - | TRBJ2-3
CASSETERRAQYF | TGTGCCAGCAGTGAAACTGAACGCAGGGCCCAGTACTTC | - | TRBV2 | - | TRBJ2-5
CASSLAGGVYGYTF | TGCGCCAGCAGCTTGGCCGGGGGGGTCTATGGCTACACCTTC | - | TRBV5-1 | - | TRBJ1-2
CASGEGYGYTF | TGTGCCAGCGGGGAGGGCTATGGCTACACCTTC | once | TRBV27 | - | TRBJ1-2
CASSLSSGGAAVKYF | TGTGCCAGCAGTTTATCATCGGGAGGGGCAGCCGTCAAGTACTTC | - | TRBV27 | TRBD2 | TRBJ2-5
CASTKRGQETQYF | TGTGCCAGCACTAAGCGGGGCCAAGAGACCCAGTACTTC | - | TRBV6-1 | TRBD2 | TRBJ2-5
CACPPVAENHNEQFF | TGTGCCTGTCCCCCGGTAGCGGAAAACCACAATGAGCAGTTCTTC | - | TRBV30 | - | TRBJ2-1
CASSEANGDPGEQYF | TGTGCCAGCAGTGAAGCCAATGGAGACCCCGGCGAGCAGTACTTC | - | TRBV6-1 | - | TRBJ2-7
CASSLGGGALDTQYF | TGTGCCAGCAGTTTGGGTGGGGGGGCGTTAGATACGCAGTATTTT | - | TRBV6-5 | - | TRBJ2-3
CASSLDMGPNQPQHF | TGTGCCAGCAGCTTAGACATGGGGCCCAATCAGCCCCAGCATTTT | once | TRBV7-2 | - | TRBJ1-5
CASSLSGGSTETQYF | TGTGCCAGCAGCTTAAGCGGGGGGTCTACCGAGACCCAGTACTTC | - | TRBV7-3 | TRBD2 | TRBJ2-5
CASSKVTGAGKLYYEQYF | TGTGCCAGCAGCAAGGTGACAGGGGCCGGGAAATTGTACTACGAGCAGTACTTC | - | TRBV21-1 | - | TRBJ2-7
CASSLALAGANSYEQYF | TGTGCCAGCAGCTTAGCACTAGCGGGGGCGAACTCCTACGAGCAGTACTTC | few | TRBV7-9 | TRBD2 | TRBJ2-7
CASSSRAGLNGVDTQYF | TGTGCCAGCAGCTCCCGTGCGGGACTGAACGGAGTAGATACGCAGTATTTT | - | TRBV7-3 | - | TRBJ2-3
CATARSEAAHEKLFF | TGTGCCACAGCGAGGAGTGAAGCCGCTCATGAAAAACTGTTTTTT | - | TRBV2 | - | TRBJ1-4
CASSSMAGGRKTQYF | TGCGCCAGCAGCTCCATGGCGGGGGGGAGGAAGACGCAGTATTTT | once | TRBV5-1 | TRBD2 | TRBJ2-3
CASSPGIDSYEQYF | TGTGCCAGTAGCCCCGGGATCGACTCCTACGAGCAGTACTTC | - | TRBV19 | - | TRBJ2-7
CASSLPEQYF | TGTGCCAGCAGCCTCCCCGAGCAGTACTTC | - | TRBV6-1 | - | TRBJ2-7
CASSQEGGQTGQPQHF | TGTGCCAGCAGCCAAGAGGGAGGGCAGACGGGTCAGCCCCAGCATTTT | - | TRBV4-2 | - | TRBJ1-5
CASSEEGGGAREQFF | TGTGCCAGCAGTGAAGAGGGCGGGGGGGCTCGAGAGCAGTTCTTC | - | TRBV6-1 | TRBD2 | TRBJ2-1
CASRGGQVLNTEAFF | TGTGCCAGCAGGGGGGGACAGGTCCTGAACACTGAAGCTTTCTTT | - | TRBV28 | TRBD1 | TRBJ1-1
CASSVRRDETQYF | TGCGCCAGCAGTGTTCGGAGGGACGAGACCCAGTACTTC | - | TRBV10-2 | - | TRBJ2-5
CAWSVSGFEPQHF | TGTGCCTGGAGTGTCTCAGGGTTTGAGCCCCAGCATTTT | - | TRBV30 | - | TRBJ1-5
CASSPEGGTNEKLFF | TGTGCCAGCTCACCAGAAGGGGGAACTAATGAAAAACTGTTTTTT | - | TRBV18 | - | TRBJ1-4
CATSRDLGPYEQYF | TGTGCCACCAGCAGAGATCTGGGGCCCTACGAGCAGTACTTC | - | TRBV15 | - | TRBJ2-7
CASSSRQTTDTQYF | TGCGCCAGCAGCTCAAGACAGACTACAGATACGCAGTATTTT | - | TRBV5-1 | - | TRBJ2-3
CASSPRTGTDTQYF | TGTGCCAGCAGCCCACGGACAGGGACAGATACGCAGTATTTT | - | TRBV9 | TRBD1 | TRBJ2-3
CATSRDRGGMGNEQFF | TGTGCCACCAGCAGAGACAGGGGAGGGATGGGCAATGAGCAGTTCTTC | once | TRBV15 | - | TRBJ2-1
CASSLGQGSYEQYF | TGTGCCAGCAGCTTGGGACAGGGCTCCTACGAGCAGTACTTC | - | TRBV5-4 | TRBD1 | TRBJ2-7
CASSPMAGTGGEKLFF | TGTGCCAGCTCACCTATGGCTGGGACAGGAGGTGAAAAACTGTTTTTT | - | TRBV18 | TRBD1 | TRBJ1-4
CASSDSAVNSGANVLTF | TGTGCCAGCAGTGACTCGGCAGTGAACTCTGGGGCCAACGTCCTGACTTTC | - | TRBV6-4 | - | TRBJ2-6
CASSYLGHLNTEAFF | TGTGCCAGCAGTTACTTGGGACACTTGAACACTGAAGCTTTCTTT | - | TRBV6-6 | - | TRBJ1-1
CASPSSGRICEQYF | TGCGCCAGCCCCTCTAGCGGGAGGATCTGCGAGCAGTACTTC | - | TRBV10-2 | TRBD2 | TRBJ2-7
CASSLVQFSSTDTQYF | TGTGCCAGCAGCTTAGTACAGTTTTCTAGCACAGATACGCAGTATTTT | - | TRBV7-2 | - | TRBJ2-3
CASSVGTGVPYEQYF | TGTGCCAGCAGCGTGGGGACAGGCGTACCCTACGAGCAGTACTTC | - | TRBV7-7 | TRBD1 | TRBJ2-7
CASSLLGAGNEQFF | TGTGCCAGCAGCTTACTGGGGGCAGGCAATGAGCAGTTCTTC | - | TRBV13 | - | TRBJ2-1
CASSLMGGGGNQPQHF | TGTGCCAGCAGCTTGATGGGGGGAGGGGGCAATCAGCCCCAGCATTTT | - | TRBV5-4 | - | TRBJ1-5
CASSPGTGDTGELFF | TGTGCCAGCAGCCCCGGGACAGGGGACACCGGGGAGCTGTTTTTT | - | TRBV4-2 | TRBD1 | TRBJ2-2
CASSPTPYEQYF | TGTGCCAGCAGTCCTACTCCCTACGAGCAGTACTTC | few | TRBV27 | - | TRBJ2-7
CSAVLADSAEQYF | TGCAGCGCCGTACTAGCGGACTCAGCCGAGCAGTACTTC | once | TRBV29-1 | TRBD2 | TRBJ2-7
CASSSPSGVPTDTQYF | TGTGCCAGCAGTTCCCCAAGCGGGGTCCCCACAGATACGCAGTATTTT | - | TRBV27 | TRBD2 | TRBJ2-3
CASSFANQPQHF | TGTGCCAGCAGCTTCGCGAATCAGCCCCAGCATTTT | - | TRBV5-6 | - | TRBJ1-5
CASSEDRGQETQYF | TGCGCCAGCAGCGAAGACAGGGGCCAAGAGACCCAGTACTTC | - | TRBV10-1 | TRBD1 | TRBJ2-5
CASSTTRDSTDTQYF | TGTGCCAGCAGTACCACCCGGGACTCCACAGATACGCAGTATTTT | once | TRBV6-5 | - | TRBJ2-3
CASSSGTSGLDTQYF | TGTGCCAGCAGTAGCGGGACTAGCGGACTGGATACGCAGTATTTT | - | TRBV6-4 | TRBD2 | TRBJ2-3
CASSLRDSDSPLHF | TGTGCCAGCAGCCTCCGGGACAGCGATTCACCCCTCCACTTT | - | TRBV6-5 | TRBD1 | TRBJ1-6
CASSVSTGTLEQYF | TGTGCCAGCAGCGTTAGTACAGGGACACTCGAGCAGTACTTC | - | TRBV9 | - | TRBJ2-7
CASCPGTHSNQPQHF | TGTGCCAGTTGCCCCGGGACACATAGCAATCAGCCCCAGCATTTT | once | TRBV14 | - | TRBJ1-5
CSVRTHMNTEAFF | TGCAGCGTTCGAACCCACATGAACACTGAAGCTTTCTTT | - | TRBV29-1 | - | TRBJ1-1